What follows are 30 T cell receptor beta chains derived from one specimen sequenced in a study of blood T cell repertoires in COVID-19. Sequencing used immunoSEQ multiplex PCR; TCRdb keeps in-frame clones, though not all of them. The sample yields about 320,000 clones, roughly 90% seen once. The sample comprised peripheral blood. All receptors derive from a man younger than 35 who had recovered from COVID-19.

The chain carries TRBV19 and TRBJ1-1; no clear D. Deletions cut 3 bases from V and 7 bases from J, with 9 bases between. Germline V gene data show CDR1 as LNHDA and CDR2 as SQIVND (reference sequence). The CDR3 is 12 amino acids. CDR3 DNA: TGTGCCAGTAGTATCGCGAGGAGTGAAGCTTTCTTT. It translates to CASSIARSEAFF.

The V and J genes are TRBV9 and TRBJ2-1; 11 positions agree with TRBD2. The V gene's germline CDR1 is SGDLS and CDR2 YYNGEE. V shed 4 bases, J shed 5 bases, and the junction held 11 bases outside the gene matches. This CDR3 spans 17 amino acids. The CDR3 DNA is TGTGCCAGCAGCCCCCGACTAGCGGGATGGGCCGACAATGAGCAGTTCTTC. It is translated as CASSPRLAGWADNEQFF.

This clone was seen a single time. The chain joins TRBV18 to TRBJ1-2, with D tentatively TRBD1 (5 bases). The germline CDR1 and CDR2 sequences are KGHSH and LQKENI. This CDR3 comprises 13 residues. V was shortened by 5 bases and J by 4 bases, with 11 bases between the two germline ends. CDR3 coding DNA: TGTGCCAGCTCAGGAGGGACTACCTATGGCTACACCTTC. It specifies CASSGGTTYGYTF.

This clone has just one count. The chain carries TRBV2 and TRBJ1-1; 10 nucleotides agree with TRBD1. The ends lost 7 bases at V and 2 bases at J; junction bases unmatched: 10. CDR3 length: 16 amino acids. Germline CDR1 reads SNHLY; CDR2 reads FYNNEI. The CDR3 DNA follows: TGTGCCAGCAATGTGGGACAGGGGCCCGGCAACACTGAAGCTTTCTTT. It is translated as CASNVGQGPGNTEAFF.

The chain uses TRBV9 and TRBJ2-7; TRBD1 agrees at 7 bases. With 4 bases clipped from V and 0 bases from J, the junction kept 7 bases outside the gene matches. CDR3 size: 15 residues. Germline V gene lookup returns CDR1 SGDLS and CDR2 YYNGEE. The CDR3 DNA is TGTGCCAGCAGCCCTCAGACAGGGAACTCCTACGAGCAGTACTTC. Protein sequence: CASSPQTGNSYEQYF.

This clone turned up a few times. V and J are TRBV7-9 and TRBJ1-5; 7 nucleotides line up with TRBD1. In germline, CDR1 is SEHNR, CDR2 FQNEAQ (reference sequence). After removal of 11 bases from V and 4 bases from J, the junction contained 11 bases not matched to a gene. The CDR3 covers 14 residues. The CDR3 DNA follows: TGTGCCTCAAGGGGCAGGGGGGCAAATCAGCCCCAGCATTTT. Translating it yields CASRGRGANQPQHF.

This chain connects TRBV2 to TRBJ1-1, with 9 bases lining up with TRBD1. V trimming: 4 bases; J trimming: 1 base; junction bases outside the gene matches: 16. The CDR3 sequence is 19 residues long. CDR1 is SNHLY and CDR2 is FYNNEI in the germline V gene. The CDR3 bases are TGTGCCAGCAGTGGGGGAAGCGGGACAGGGAGTTTTCGGAACACTGAAGCTTTCTTT. It yields the protein CASSGGSGTGSFRNTEAFF.

This chain connects TRBV7-9 to TRBJ2-1, with 9 positions matching TRBD1. The length of the CDR3 is 18 residues. The V gene's germline CDR1 is SEHNR and CDR2 FQNEAQ (reference sequence). The V and J ends lost 5 bases and 9 bases, in that order; junction bases with no gene match: 20. In DNA, the CDR3 is TGTGCCAGCAGCGTATCCCGGCTGGGGGGACAGGGAACCCCTGAGCAGTTCTTC. Translated: CASSVSRLGGQGTPEQFF.

J is TRBJ1-1 and V is TRBV11-2; D unclear. The length of the CDR3 is 12 residues. V dropped 3 bases and J dropped 5 bases, with 7 bases sitting between them. CDR1 and CDR2 (germline): SGHAT, FQNNGV. The CDR3 region has the DNA TGTGCCAGCAGCTTTGGGCGAACTGAAGCTTTCTTT. Its protein is CASSFGRTEAFF.

This clone was recorded only once. This chain connects TRBV9 to TRBJ2-1, with a possible D match to TRBD2 (6 bases). The CDR3 consists of 14 residues. Trimming stripped 3 bases from V and 10 bases from J, with 17 bases between. Germline values: CDR1 SGDLS, CDR2 YYNGEE. Here the CDR3 DNA reads TGTGCCAGCAGCGAGGGTGGGGGGAGAGAGGAGCAGTTCTTC. Translation gives CASSEGGGREEQFF.

This clone was counted a few times. This chain joins TRBV5-4 and TRBJ1-1; D possibly corresponds to TRBD1 (5 bases). Germline V gene sequence: CDR1 SGHNT, CDR2 YYREEE (reference sequence). Trimming shortened V by 9 bases and J by 1 base, and 13 bases separated the two germline ends. The CDR3 loop spans 13 amino acids. The CDR3 DNA reads TGTGCCACCGAGTTCCAGGGGAACACTGAAGCTTTCTTT. It encodes CATEFQGNTEAFF.

V gene TRBV5-4 combines with J gene TRBJ2-7, with 9 bases lining up with TRBD2. In germline, CDR1 is SGHNT, CDR2 YYREEE (reference sequence). V lost 4 bases and J lost 7; bases outside the gene matches: 12. The CDR3 is 15 residues long. CDR3 loop: CASSPVGGRAGEQYF. CDR3 sequence (DNA): TGTGCCAGCAGCCCTGTGGGCGGGAGGGCCGGGGAGCAGTACTTC.

The V gene is TRBV4-1, the J gene TRBJ2-7, with 9 bases identical to TRBD2. V lost 5 bases and J lost 1; bases outside the gene matches: 6. Germline loops: CDR1 MGHRA, CDR2 YSYEKL. The CDR3 is 15 residues long. CDR3: CASSTRLAASYEQYF. The CDR3 region has the DNA TGCGCCAGCAGCACCCGACTAGCGGCTTCCTACGAGCAGTACTTC.

The chain uses TRBV9 and TRBJ2-7; 8 bases agree with TRBD1. J gave up 3 bases and V 3 bases, and 5 bases lay outside the gene matches. Per germline, CDR1 SGDLS and CDR2 YYNGEE. The CDR3 totals 14 residues. The CDR3 loop reads CASSARDRNYEQYF. In DNA, the CDR3 is TGTGCCAGCAGCGCCCGGGACAGGAACTACGAGCAGTACTTC.

This chain links TRBV24-1 with TRBJ2-3; TRBD1 aligns across 10 bases. Per the germline V gene, CDR1 is KGHDR and CDR2 is SFDVKD. J gave up 4 bases and V 10 bases, and 4 bases lay outside the gene matches. This CDR3 contains 13 residues. For the CDR3, the DNA is TGTGCCACAAGACAGGGGGCCGCAGATACGCAGTATTTT. It encodes CATRQGAADTQYF.

This chain connects TRBV6-5 to TRBJ1-3, with 8 bases aligning to TRBD1. The V gene's germline CDR1 is MNHEY and CDR2 SVGAGI. Trimming took 6 bases from V and 0 from J; bases not matched to a gene: 4. There are 15 residues in the CDR3. DNA for the CDR3: TGTGCCAGCAGACGACAGGGGAACTCTGGAAACACCATATATTTT. It is translated as CASRRQGNSGNTIYF.

The gene calls are TRBV9 and TRBJ2-1; D is unresolved. This CDR3 spans 16 amino acids. The ends were cut back, 4 bases at V and 3 bases at J, with 17 bases in the middle. The germline V gene has CDR1 SGDLS and CDR2 YYNGEE. The CDR3 DNA reads as TGTGCCAGCAGCCCCGAGAGACTTAAGTACTACAATGAGCAGTTCTTC. Protein sequence: CASSPERLKYYNEQFF.

The chain joins TRBV2 to TRBJ2-7, with 9 positions matching TRBD2. Unmatched junction bases numbered 7, after V lost 4 bases and J lost 6 bases. Per germline, CDR1 SNHLY and CDR2 FYNNEI. The CDR3 totals 14 residues. The CDR3 nucleotides read TGTGCCAGCAGTGGGGGTAGCGGGAGCAGCGAGCAGTACTTC. This gives the protein CASSGGSGSSEQYF.

About this clone: The sample has other DNA sequences that encode this CDR3 too. V gene TRBV9 combines with J gene TRBJ1-3, with a possible D match to TRBD1 (6 bases). CDR1 and CDR2 (germline): SGDLS, YYNGEE. V lost 0 bases and J 1 base, leaving 8 bases between the germline ends. The CDR3 extends over 15 amino acids. CDR3 residues: CASSVGGTSGNTIYF. The CDR3 bases are TGTGCCAGCAGCGTAGGGGGGACATCTGGAAACACCATATATTTT.

In DNA, the CDR3 is TGTGCCAGCAGCCGGACAGGAACCTACAATGAGCAGTTCTTC. Its translation is CASSRTGTYNEQFF. The V call is TRBV6-5, the J call TRBJ2-1; 7 bases map to TRBD1. The CDR3 length is 14 residues. V shed 6 bases, J shed 2 bases, and the junction held 4 bases outside the gene matches. Germline V gives CDR1 MNHEY, CDR2 SVGAGI.

This clone was found once. This CDR3 reads CASSTRVANSLDTQYF. In DNA form, the CDR3 reads TGTGCCAGCTCTACCCGGGTTGCGAATTCCTTAGATACGCAGTATTTT. The rearrangement joins TRBV18 to TRBJ2-3; no reliable D call. V lost 6 bases, J lost 5 bases, and 21 bases lay in between. CDR3 length equals 16 residues. Germline V gene data show CDR1 as KGHSH and CDR2 as LQKENI. The full variable domain, with the rest looked up from reference TRBV18 and TRBJ2-3, is NAGVMQNPRHLVRRRGQEARLRCSPMKGHSHVYWYRQLPEEGLKFMVYLQKENIIDESGMPKERFSAEFPKEGPSILRIQQVVRGDSAAYFCASSTRVANSLDTQYFGPGTRLTVL.

The J gene is TRBJ2-7, the V gene TRBV7-9, with D hard to call. The CDR3 length is 14 residues. The V end was cut by 4 bases, the J end by 2 bases, with 12 bases between. CDR1 and CDR2 from the germline V gene are SEHNR and FQNEAQ (reference sequence). The CDR3 coding sequence is TGTGCCAGCAGCTCAAACAGACCAACCTACGAGCAGTACTTC. Translating gives CASSSNRPTYEQYF.

The V call is TRBV18, the J call TRBJ1-2; D call uncertain. Trimming left V 5 bases short and J 3 bases short, with 13 bases between. CDR1 KGHSH and CDR2 LQKENI come from the germline V gene. The CDR3 sequence is 14 residues long. Here the CDR3 DNA reads TGTGCCAGCTCATCCGAAGTGGGAGACTATGGCTACACCTTC. It yields the protein CASSSEVGDYGYTF.

V is TRBV7-2 and J is TRBJ2-3; unclear D gene. This CDR3 region has 13 residues. V was trimmed by 1 base and J by 4 bases, leaving 6 bases between them. Germline-derived CDR1 and CDR2 are SGHTA and FQGNSA. In nucleotides, the CDR3 is TGTGCCAGCAGCTTAGTGGCGGCAGATACGCAGTATTTT. Translation gives CASSLVAADTQYF.

V and J are TRBV9 and TRBJ1-2; D is ambiguous. Germline CDR1 and CDR2: SGDLS and YYNGEE. The CDR3 totals 16 residues. The V and J ends lost 0 bases and 2 bases respectively, with 14 bases between them. The CDR3 bases are TGTGCCAGCAGCGTAGATGGGCAGACGTACAACTATGGCTACACCTTC. This encodes CASSVDGQTYNYGYTF.

The rearrangement links TRBV15 to TRBJ2-2, with 11 nucleotides matching TRBD2. The trim removed 0 bases at V and 6 bases at J, leaving 12 bases unmatched. This CDR3 comprises 19 residues. Germline V gives CDR1 LNHNV, CDR2 YYDKDF (reference sequence). CDR3 amino acids: CATSRDRGSGGANPGELFF. The CDR3, as DNA: TGTGCCACCAGCAGAGATCGGGGTAGCGGGGGGGCTAATCCCGGGGAGCTGTTTTTT.

This clone was found a few times. This chain connects TRBV15 to TRBJ2-3; 11 bases fit TRBD2. The trim removed 3 bases at V and 6 bases at J, leaving 8 bases unmatched. Germline CDR1 reads LNHNV; CDR2 reads YYDKDF (reference sequence). The CDR3 is made up of 16 amino acids. As DNA, the CDR3 is TGTGCCACCAGCAGCCCTAGCGGGGGGCGAGGTGATACGCAGTATTTT. This translates into CATSSPSGGRGDTQYF.

The rearrangement uses TRBV29-1 and TRBJ2-3; TRBD2 aligns across 8 bases. V shed 7 bases and J 2 bases; nucleotides not matched to a gene: 2. The germline CDR1 and CDR2 sequences are SQVTM and ANQGSEA. The CDR3 has 12 residues. The CDR3 here is CSGSGNTDTQYF. Here the CDR3 DNA reads TGCAGCGGTAGCGGGAACACAGATACGCAGTATTTT.

The chain couples TRBV18 to TRBJ2-3; possibly TRBD1 for D (6 bases). CDR3 size: 16 residues. Trimming left V 0 bases short and J 3 bases short, with 13 bases between. Germline-derived CDR1 and CDR2 are KGHSH and LQKENI. The CDR3 protein is CASSPPNHRATDTQYF. The CDR3 region has the DNA TGTGCCAGCTCACCACCTAACCACAGGGCTACAGATACGCAGTATTTT.

The chain has TRBV6-2 or TRBV6-3 and TRBJ1-5, with TRBD1 matching 9 bases. The V gene end was trimmed by 2 bases and the J gene end by 0 bases; junction bases not matched to a gene: 11. In germline, CDR1 is MNHEY, CDR2 SVGEGT. This CDR3 region has 19 residues. CDR3 coding DNA: TGTGCCAGCAGTTACGAAAGGGACAGGGCCGCCTATAGCAATCAGCCCCAGCATTTT. Protein product: CASSYERDRAAYSNQPQHF.